A selection of T cell receptor beta chains follows, all from one sample in a study of beta chain features in type 1 diabetes. Repertoires were generated with immunoSEQ multiplex PCR, while TCRdb's copy carries only in-frame clones and drops some. The sample includes approximately 130,000 clones, 17% of them seen just once. Material for sequencing was central memory CD4+ T cells from blood. The receptor source for this set is a man aged 18 to 29 with type 1 diabetes. The CDR3 runs from the conserved cysteine through the conserved F or W. The D gene is left open where the match is weak. Clone size appears in some rows only: once, few, many, or a class for an expanded clone.

V,length,D,size,J,DNA,CDR3
TRBV7-2,12,TRBD2,many,TRBJ2-1,TGTGCCAGCAGCTCCGCGGGAGTTGAGCAGTTCTTC,CASSSAGVEQFF
TRBV7-2,16,TRBD2,few,TRBJ2-7,TGTGCCAGCAGCCCAGTAGCGGGGGCAGGCTCGGGCGAGCAGTACTTC,CASSPVAGAGSGEQYF
TRBV7-6,16,-,-,TRBJ2-1,TGTGCCAGCACACTAATAGCGGATCCCTCCTACAATGAGCAGTTCTTC,CASTLIADPSYNEQFF
TRBV5-4,13,TRBD1,-,TRBJ1-2,TGTGCCAGCAGCCGAGGGACAGGGGATGGCTACACCTTC,CASSRGTGDGYTF
TRBV2,13,-,few,TRBJ2-5,TGTGCCAGCAGTGCACAGGGTCAAGAGACCCAGTACTTC,CASSAQGQETQYF
TRBV19,13,-,once,TRBJ2-7,TGTGCCAGTAGTAGGGGTCCCGGGAACGAGCAGTACTTC,CASSRGPGNEQYF
TRBV5-1,15,-,-,TRBJ2-3,TGCGCCAGCAGCACCCAAGGACAGAGCACAGATACGCAGTATTTT,CASSTQGQSTDTQYF
TRBV28,13,-,-,TRBJ2-1,TGTGCCAGCAACTCTGGCGCCTACAATGAGCAGTTCTTC,CASNSGAYNEQFF
TRBV9,14,TRBD2,-,TRBJ2-1,TGTGCCAGCAGCGTAGCCCTCACCGGGACTAGTAAGTTCTTC,CASSVALTGTSKFF
TRBV7-2,15,-,medium-sized,TRBJ2-2,TGTGCCAGCAGCGGGGCAGGTTGGAACACCGGGGAGCTGTTTTTT,CASSGAGWNTGELFF
TRBV7-9,14,-,few,TRBJ2-7,TGTGCCAGCAGCTTGGGTGGGTCCCAGTACGAGCAGTACTTC,CASSLGGSQYEQYF
TRBV7-2,14,-,few,TRBJ2-2,TGTGCCAGCAGCCTGCAACAGGGATCAGGGGAGCTGTTTTTT,CASSLQQGSGELFF
TRBV30,11,-,-,TRBJ1-6,TGTGCCTGGTCGGTCGGTTCACCCCTCCACTTT,CAWSVGSPLHF